This TCR beta chain was observed in a study of blood T cell repertoires in COVID-19. On the study more broadly: Sample material is recorded as cDNA or gDNA derived from T cells, B-cell-depleted T cells, or PBMCs.

The CDR3 totals 14 residues. The V end lost 2 bases, the J end lost 6 bases, and 11 bases lay between the germline ends. The germline V gene has CDR1 MDHEN and CDR2 SYDVKM. How the authors handled the data: Amplification from reference gene primers served as the basis for estimated nucleated cell counts. The protocol was immunoSEQ multiplex PCR, while the TCRdb copy is restricted to in-frame clones and leaves out a portion. The V and J calls and clone size were taken over from that table, and D and trimming were inferred from the DNA. Counted here are some 160,000 clones, 75% to 80% occurring once; the ten biggest clones make up about 15%.

The V call is TRBV28, the J call TRBJ1-5; tentative D call: TRBD1 (5 bases). This receptor was taken from a woman aged 80 or older with acute or convalescent COVID-19. Sample: peripheral blood. CDR3 sequence (DNA): TGTGCCAGCAGTTTAGAGGTCAGGGTTCAGCCCCAGCATTTT. It translates to CASSLEVRVQPQHF.